This T cell receptor (beta chain) was retrieved from a study of CD8+CD57+ T cells in acquired aplastic anemia. Overall study: The sorted CD4+ and CD8+ cells yielded an average approximately 3 ug of DNA.

Findings of the study overall: No significant difference in CD8+ Simpson's diversity was found between patients and controls.

The TCR beta profiling, which covered VDJ combination and CDR3 sequence, was carried out using genomic DNA as the template. TCRdb reprocessed the reads with MiXCR, giving one entry per CDR3 protein. The table shows 200,000 to 300,000 distinct CDR3 sequences, with around 45% occurring only once. The V end lost 4 bases, the J end lost 8 bases, and 21 bases lay between the germline ends. This CDR3 has 16 residues. CDR1 is SNHLY, CDR2 FYNNEI, per germline. This clonotype was picked up a small number of times. The target antigen is unknown. A much bigger clone sits one base away, suggesting this may be a read error. Sequencing was done on patients that had shown CD8+CD57+ cell expansion by flow cytometry.

The TCR sequence derives from a human donor with aplastic anemia. The sequencing input was sorted CD4+, CD8+, or CD8+CD57+ T cells (not recorded which) from PBMCs. The V gene is TRBV2, the J gene TRBJ2-1; D may match TRBD1 or TRBD2 (5 bases each). The CDR3: CASSGFPPLRDDEQFF. DNA for the CDR3: TGTGCCAGCAGTGGATTCCCGCCCTTAAGGGACGATGAGCAGTTCTTC.